This T cell receptor (beta chain) is from a study of CD8 T cells in ankylosing spondylitis. The CDR3 is made up of 10 amino acids. Germline V CDR1 and CDR2: SNHLY, FYNNEI. With 4 bases removed from V and 13 bases from J, the gap between germline ends came to 8 bases. Concerning this clonotype: Its cognate antigen is unknown.

Study conclusions and caveats: There was a TCR beta motif, made of fewer than 10 highly homologous variants, that appeared characteristic of ankylosing spondylitis blood. Disease-linked clones reportedly concentrated significantly in matched ankylosing spondylitis synovial fluid.

TCRdb reanalysed the 5' RACE reads using MiXCR and keeps one entry per CDR3 protein. The data contain hundreds of thousands of distinct CDR3 sequences, around 26% of them singletons. The specimen was blood, either unsorted or a sorted T cell fraction (not recorded which). The clonotype originates from a male donor with ankylosing spondylitis. The chain carries TRBV2 and TRBJ2-1; D is uncertain. CDR3 bases: TGTGCCAGCAGTGCGTTCGGTCAGTTCTTC. Translation gives CASSAFGQFF.